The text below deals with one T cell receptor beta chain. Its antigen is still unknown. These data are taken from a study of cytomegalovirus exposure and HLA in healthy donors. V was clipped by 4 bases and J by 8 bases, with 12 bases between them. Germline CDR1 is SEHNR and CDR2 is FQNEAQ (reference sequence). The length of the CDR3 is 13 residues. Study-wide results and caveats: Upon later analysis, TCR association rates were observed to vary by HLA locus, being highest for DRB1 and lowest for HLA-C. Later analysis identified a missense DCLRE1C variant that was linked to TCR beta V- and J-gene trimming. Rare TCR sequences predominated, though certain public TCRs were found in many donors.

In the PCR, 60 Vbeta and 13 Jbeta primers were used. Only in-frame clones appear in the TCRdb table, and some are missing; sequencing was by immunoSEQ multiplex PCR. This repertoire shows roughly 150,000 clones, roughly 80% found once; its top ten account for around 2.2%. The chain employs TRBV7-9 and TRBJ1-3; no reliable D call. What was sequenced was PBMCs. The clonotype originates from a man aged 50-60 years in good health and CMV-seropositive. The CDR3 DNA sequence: TGTGCCAGCAGCTACTTATACGAAGACACCATATATTTT. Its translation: CASSYLYEDTIYF.